This T cell receptor (beta chain) is drawn from a study of blood T cells in healthy people across ages (dated by TCRdb to between 2014 and 2017). With regard to the full study: In model experiments, template switching captured about one uniquely barcoded TCR beta cDNA molecule for every two T cells. Age-related changes in TCR beta repertoire diversity were measured in the study by deep sequencing normalized with unique cDNA molecular identifiers. The donors were split into four age groups: young (average around 15 years), middle-aged (roughly 42), aged (roughly 65) and long-lived (roughly 77). To avoid experimental bias, donors of different ages were randomly spread across the sequencing lanes. Using the same blood draw, the study looked at two additional independent replicas of 1 million unique cDNA reads for two donors, one aged 18 to 29 and the other aged 80 or older. Overall results and qualifications from the work: Estimates of total diversity from one million sequenced T cells were regarded as lower bounds and underestimates. As age increased, observed TCR beta diversity per million T cells dropped in a roughly linear way, and a significant reduction was already evident by age about 40. Bulk unsorted PBMC profiling prevented conclusive comparison of naive and antigen-experienced compartments. The CMV infection status of donors was not known, potentially confounding age-related changes in expanded clonotypes. The long-lived group showed more naive CD4+ T cells, fewer expanded clones and increased TCR diversity than the aged group, suggesting age selection. The percentage of naive T cells measured by flow cytometry correlated strongly with observed TCR beta diversity.

The germline ends are 9 bases apart after V is trimmed by 0 bases and J by 0 bases. From the germline V gene, CDR1 is SGDLS and CDR2 is YYNGEE. From the cysteine through the phenylalanine, the CDR3 covers 15 amino acids. Solely the CDR3 DNA is kept, with 45 bases framed from the first base. Library prep was done by 5' RACE. TCRdb lists the instrument as Illumina HiSeq 2500. The second PCR ran for roughly 6 to 11 cycles and used a J-beta primer mix along with a sample-barcoded 5' primer. A unique molecular identifier was introduced onto each TCR beta cDNA molecule by a template-switch 5' adaptor carrying 12 random nucleotides. Each sample yielded at least 2.5 million CDR3-containing paired-end reads. The Mint cDNA synthesis kit, primed by a TRBC-specific oligonucleotide, was used to synthesize first-strand cDNA from all RNA. After uracil-DNA glycosylase treatment, a first 18-cycle PCR used universal primers M1SS and BC2_uni_R on all cDNA. Turning to the authors' computational methods: Each sample was normalized by randomly selecting 1 million high-quality reads, each carrying a distinct molecular identifier. Instead of being binned into consensus sequences, reads that shared molecular identifiers were thrown out. MiTCR, run with a Q25 quality threshold and the strictest error-elimination algorithm, handled CDR3 identification, clonotype clustering and error correction. Lower-bound total TCR beta diversity was estimated with a nonparametric unseen species model using Euler transformation. Using fastp trimming at Q25 and MiXCR clonotype assembly, TCRdb reanalyzed the public sequencing data and kept in-frame beta chains. All rows with the same CDR3 protein become a single entry with the most common DNA and genes. TCRdb's processing, not the authors', yielded these V and J calls. The sample data list fewer than 700,000 distinct CDR3 sequences, and around half of these were observed just once. Around 25% of the sample goes to the ten largest clones.

To note about this clonotype: Its antigen has not been determined. No base-level quality is on record; no much larger clone is a single base apart.

Donors were a few dozen systemically healthy Caucasian individuals from Russia aged 6 to 90 years. Each donor gave ten milliliters of peripheral blood, drawn into EDTA-treated Vacutainer tubes. Ficoll-Paque density-gradient centrifugation was used to isolate PBMCs, with at least 6.5 million obtained per sample. Trizol reagent was used to extract total RNA from the PBMCs, yielding at least 6 micrograms per sample. The percentages of naive CD45RAhigh/CD27high T cells were determined by flow cytometry on a PBMC aliquot from every donor. The chain links TRBV9 with TRBJ2-5, with TRBD2 tentatively as D gene (5 bases match). This TCR was sampled from a man at least 80 years old in good health. The sequencing input was blood. DNA sequence: TGTGCCAGCAGCGTAGCTGAGGGTCACCAAGAGACCCAGTACTTC. Its translation is CASSVAEGHQETQYF.